One sample yielded the 21 T cell receptor beta chains listed below, sequenced in a study of beta chain features in type 1 diabetes (dated by TCRdb to the late 2010s). Summary of the overall study and its limitations: Type 1 diabetes patients showed a moderate but significant shortening of TCRB CDR3 length in all four CD4+ subsets.

Antigens for these TCRs are unknown. The library was generated by the immunoSEQ multiplex PCR assay. All of the isolated RNA was reverse transcribed with the High Capacity cDNA Reverse Transcription Kit, so expressed TCRB transcripts were sequenced. Sourced from immuneACCESS, this table was stored by TCRdb with only in-frame sequences that have V and J called. A share of the clones is absent; for the studies checked, an unresolved V gene accounts for under half, and the remainder has no known explanation. Here the sample has about 160,000 clones; roughly 60% occur a single time. Clones ranked in the top ten supply 0.08% to 0.1% of the sample. The sequenced material came from naive CD4+ T cells from blood. The meaning of the sample's cell subset or site label: true naive CD4+ T cells. The receptors originated from a man aged 25 to 45 with type 1 diabetes.

The V gene is TRBV18, the J gene TRBJ2-1, with 8 bases fitting TRBD2. Germline V gene lookup returns CDR1 KGHSH and CDR2 LQKENI. V shed 3 bases, J shed 8 bases, and the junction held 3 bases outside the gene matches. The CDR3 has 13 amino acids. Here the CDR3 reads CASSPGRGDEQFF. CDR3 in DNA: TGTGCCAGCTCACCCGGGAGGGGTGATGAGCAGTTCTTC.

In this sample, this clone turned up once. The V call is TRBV4-3, the J call TRBJ1-5, with D uncertain. This CDR3 comprises 15 residues. Germline V gives CDR1 LGHNA, CDR2 YSLEER. V lost 0 bases to trimming and J lost 4 bases, with 10 bases between them. In DNA form, the CDR3 reads TGCGCCAGCAGCCAAGAGGCCGGGAGGAATCAGCCCCAGCATTTT. Its protein product is CASSQEAGRNQPQHF.

The chain combines TRBV18 with TRBJ2-2; no reliable D call. The CDR3 is 14 amino acids. CDR1 and CDR2 from the germline V gene are KGHSH and LQKENI. V gave up 3 bases and J gave up 1 base, with 6 bases separating them. The CDR3: CASSPRQNTGELFF. CDR3 DNA sequence: TGTGCCAGCTCACCTCGGCAGAACACCGGGGAGCTGTTTTTT.

In nucleotides, the CDR3 is TGCAGCGTCGCCAAAGGTGGCACTGAAGCTTTCTTT. Protein sequence: CSVAKGGTEAFF. This rearrangement joins TRBV29-1 to TRBJ1-1; no firm D call. Germline CDR1 is SQVTM and CDR2 is ANQGSEA. The CDR3 sequence is 12 residues long. V was cut by 6 bases and J by 4 bases, with 12 bases left in between.

This clone is a singleton in its sample. The chain is built from TRBV28 and TRBJ2-3; D is perhaps TRBD2 (5 bases). The CDR3 covers 15 residues. Trimming stripped 3 bases from V and 6 bases from J, with 16 bases between. CDR1 MDHEN and CDR2 SYDVKM come from the germline V gene. The CDR3 sequence: CASSFLVDWEDTQYF. The CDR3 DNA follows: TGTGCCAGCAGTTTCCTAGTGGACTGGGAGGATACGCAGTATTTT.

The rearrangement links TRBV28 to TRBJ2-7; TRBD1 matches 8 bases. Germline V gene data show CDR1 as MDHEN and CDR2 as SYDVKM. Germline trimming cut 4 bases from V and 3 bases from J; bases unmatched to any gene: 2. This CDR3 spans 13 amino acids. This chain's CDR3 is CASSSGQGYEQYF. As DNA, the CDR3 is TGTGCCAGCAGTTCCGGACAGGGCTACGAGCAGTACTTC.

The CDR3 nucleotides are TGTGCCAGCAGCTCACCGGGCCCTGGGACCTACGAGCAGTACTTC. Protein sequence: CASSSPGPGTYEQYF. The gene calls are TRBV7-9 and TRBJ2-7; D is unresolved. CDR3 length equals 15 residues. The germline V gene encodes CDR1 SEHNR and CDR2 FQNEAQ (reference sequence). The V end was cut by 4 bases, the J end by 2 bases, with 15 bases between.

The CDR3 bases are TGTGCCAGCAGCTTTGGTAGTACTAGCACAGATACGCAGTATTTT. It yields the protein CASSFGSTSTDTQYF. This chain links TRBV7-2 with TRBJ2-3; D remains ambiguous. CDR3 length: 15 residues. Trimming removed 3 bases from V and 0 bases from J, with 10 bases in between. Germline V gives CDR1 SGHTA, CDR2 FQGNSA.

The chain employs TRBV29-1 and TRBJ2-6; D is possibly TRBD1 (5 bases). Per germline, CDR1 SQVTM and CDR2 ANQGSEA. Trimming pared 2 bases from V and 0 bases from J, leaving 11 bases between. The CDR3 is 16 residues long. Written as DNA, the CDR3 is TGCAGCGTTGAACCAGGGATCTACTCTGGGGCCAACGTCCTGACTTTC. Protein sequence: CSVEPGIYSGANVLTF.

This chain joins TRBV9 and TRBJ2-3; 7 bases line up with TRBD1. The CDR3 consists of 15 residues. Germline CDR1 and CDR2: SGDLS and YYNGEE. V was clipped by 0 bases and J by 3 bases; unmatched bases: 4. This CDR3 reads CASSVGNRGTDTQYF. As DNA, the CDR3 is TGTGCCAGCAGCGTAGGAAACAGGGGTACAGATACGCAGTATTTT.

This clone occurred a few times. The CDR3 nucleotides read TGTGCCTGGAGTGAACTGAAGGATACGCAGTATTTT. Its translation: CAWSELKDTQYF. The chain is built from TRBV30 and TRBJ2-3, with D unresolved. Germline-derived CDR1 and CDR2 are GTSNPN and SVGIG (reference sequence). The ends were cut back, 1 base at V and 6 bases at J, with 8 bases in the middle. The CDR3 sequence is 12 residues long.

The V and J genes are TRBV4-1 and TRBJ2-3; D uncertain. This CDR3 is 14 amino acids long. V dropped 0 bases and J dropped 3 bases, with 7 bases sitting between them. The V gene's germline CDR1 is MGHRA and CDR2 YSYEKL. The CDR3 DNA sequence: TGCGCCAGCAGCCAAGATCAACAGACAGATACGCAGTATTTT. It yields the protein CASSQDQQTDTQYF.

The chain has TRBV7-2 and TRBJ2-7; no reliable D call. Trimming took off 2 bases at V and 5 bases at J, with 7 bases between the two ends. The germline V gene encodes CDR1 SGHTA and CDR2 FQGNSA. The CDR3 spans 12 residues. The CDR3 protein is CASSLNSHEQYF. The CDR3 DNA sequence: TGTGCCAGCAGCTTAAACAGCCACGAGCAGTACTTC.

About this clone itself: The sample holds other DNA sequences that translate to the same CDR3. The chain is built from TRBV18 and TRBJ2-5, with 8 bases lining up with TRBD1. The V segment lost 3 bases and the J segment 5 bases; nucleotides outside the gene matches: 5. This CDR3 comprises 14 residues. CDR1 is KGHSH and CDR2 is LQKENI in the germline V gene. The CDR3 nucleotides are TGTGCCAGCTCACCCGGACAGGGATGGGAGACCCAGTACTTC. Amino acids: CASSPGQGWETQYF.

The rearrangement joins TRBV20-1 to TRBJ2-1; no firm D call. CDR3 size: 11 residues. The ends were cut back, 6 bases at V and 5 bases at J, with 8 bases in the middle. Germline lookup yields CDR1 DFQATT and CDR2 SNEGSKA (reference sequence). CDR3 sequence (DNA): TGCAGTGCCTCGGACCACAATGAGCAGTTCTTC. As protein: CSASDHNEQFF.

CDR3 amino acids: CASSLWGSGRSYEQYF. Written as DNA, the CDR3 is TGTGCCAGCAGTTTATGGGGCTCGGGGCGGTCCTACGAGCAGTACTTC. This chain uses TRBV27 with TRBJ2-7, with D perhaps being TRBD1 or TRBD2 (5 bases each). The CDR3 spans 16 residues. Trimming removed 1 base from V and 1 base from J, with 14 bases in between. Germline V gene lookup returns CDR1 MNHEY and CDR2 SMNVEV (reference sequence).

The V call is TRBV7-2, the J call TRBJ1-2, with D maybe TRBD1 (5 bases). CDR1 SGHTA and CDR2 FQGNSA come from the germline V gene. The CDR3 is 14 amino acids. Trimming took off 2 bases at V and 4 bases at J, with 11 bases between the two ends. CDR3 protein: CASSLSTQGYGYTF. The CDR3 DNA follows: TGTGCCAGCAGCTTATCGACTCAGGGCTATGGCTACACCTTC.

Comments on this clone: The same CDR3 also results from other DNA sequences found in this sample. The gene calls are TRBV30 and TRBJ1-5; no firm D call. CDR1 GTSNPN and CDR2 SVGIG come from the germline V gene (reference sequence). V was cut by 0 bases and J by 5 bases, with 8 bases left in between. There are 13 residues in the CDR3. The CDR3 spells CAWSVAGDQPQHF. The CDR3 DNA follows: TGTGCCTGGAGTGTTGCGGGAGATCAGCCCCAGCATTTT. The full variable domain, its missing parts supplied by reference TRBV30 and TRBJ1-5, is SQTIHQWPATLVQPVGSPLSLECTVEGTSNPNLYWYRQAAGRGLQLLFYSVGIGQISSEVPQNLSASRPQDRQFILSSKKLLLSDSGFYLCAWSVAGDQPQHFGDGTRLSIL.

This clone was detected once. Other DNA sequences of this sample code for an identical CDR3. V usage is TRBV7-9 and J usage is TRBJ1-1; D remains ambiguous. Looked up from germline, CDR1 is SEHNR and CDR2 is FQNEAQ (reference sequence). This CDR3 region has 13 residues. The ends were cut back, 0 bases at V and 4 bases at J, with 6 bases in the middle. CDR3 loop: CASSLALGTEAFF. CDR3 in DNA: TGTGCCAGCAGCTTAGCGCTGGGCACTGAAGCTTTCTTT.

This clone has more than one count but fewer than ten. The chain employs TRBV29-1 and TRBJ2-7, with TRBD1 identical over 7 bases. CDR3 length: 13 amino acids. The V segment lost 6 bases and the J segment 3 bases; nucleotides outside the gene matches: 8. Per germline, CDR1 SQVTM and CDR2 ANQGSEA. The CDR3 is CSVHTGAGYEQYF. The CDR3 coding sequence is TGCAGCGTCCACACAGGGGCCGGCTACGAGCAGTACTTC.

This sequence joins TRBV23-1 and TRBJ2-2; D ambiguous. TRBV23-1 is an ORF, and what it does is uncertain. Trimming took off 10 bases at V and 3 bases at J, with 12 bases between the two ends. CDR3 length: 13 amino acids. In DNA form, the CDR3 reads TGCGCCAAAGAGGCAGACCACACCGGGGAGCTGTTTTTT. It encodes CAKEADHTGELFF.